This T cell receptor beta chain was sequenced in a study of T cells after yellow fever vaccination. This clonotype came up many times. Each CDR3 protein is one row after TCRdb ran MiXCR on the 5' RACE reads. The sample gives some 300,000 distinct CDR3 sequences, roughly 8% of which show up once; 17% is in the top ten. Trimming shortened V by 11 bases and J by 3 bases, and 7 bases separated the two germline ends. Germline assignment: CDR1 MNHEY and CDR2 SVGEGT. The CDR3 has 10 amino acids. The clonotype originates from a man younger than 30 who received the YFV17D yellow fever vaccine. This sample comprised PBMCs, obtained about 41 days after the first yellow fever vaccination. This chain joins TRBV6-2 or TRBV6-3 and TRBJ1-2, with D unresolved. CDR3 residues: CAAGDYGYTF. CDR3 coding DNA: TGTGCCGCCGGGGACTATGGCTACACCTTC.